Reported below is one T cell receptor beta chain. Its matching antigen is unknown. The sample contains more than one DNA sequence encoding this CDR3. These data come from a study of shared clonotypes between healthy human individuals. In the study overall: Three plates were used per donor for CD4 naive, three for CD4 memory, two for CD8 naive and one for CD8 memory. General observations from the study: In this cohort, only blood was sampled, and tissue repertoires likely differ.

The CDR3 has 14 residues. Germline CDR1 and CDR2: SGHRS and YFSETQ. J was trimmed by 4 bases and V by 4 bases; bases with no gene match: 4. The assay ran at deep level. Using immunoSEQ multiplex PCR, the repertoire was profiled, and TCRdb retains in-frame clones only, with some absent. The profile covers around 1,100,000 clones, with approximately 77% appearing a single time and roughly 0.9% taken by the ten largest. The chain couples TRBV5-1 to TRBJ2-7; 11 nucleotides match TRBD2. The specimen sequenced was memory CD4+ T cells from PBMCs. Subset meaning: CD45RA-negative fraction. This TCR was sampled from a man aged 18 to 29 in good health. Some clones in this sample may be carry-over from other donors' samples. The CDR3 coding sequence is TGCGCCAGCAGCCTTACTAGCGGGAGTTACGAGCAGTACTTC. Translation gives CASSLTSGSYEQYF.